This TCR beta chain was sequenced during a study of T-cell reconstitution after alpha-beta-depleted transplantation in children. Study-wide results and limits: One year post-transplant, T-cell counts and diversity were largely derived from T cells produced anew. Surviving recipient T cells and thymic progenitors produced the high day-60 TCRbeta diversity seen in some patients.

As to this clonotype: Its antigen is unidentified.

The TCRbeta library incorporated unique molecular identifiers. TCRdb processed the PCR reads anew with MiXCR; each CDR3 protein has one entry. Among hundreds of thousands of distinct CDR3 sequences, 13% were seen once, and the ten largest hold roughly 2.3%. The CDR3 sequence is 15 residues long. CDR1 is MGHDK and CDR2 is SYGVNS in the germline V gene. The source material was PBMCs, mostly from graft donor cells, sampled 360 days after TCRalphabeta/CD19-depleted stem cell transplant. The chain is built from TRBV25-1 and TRBJ2-2; D is ambiguous. This TCR was recovered from a male patient younger than 18 who had a stem cell transplant for acute myeloid leukemia, so the T cells may come from the graft donor. CDR3 in DNA: TGTGTTGGGAATAAGGGTTCGGCGAACACCGGGGAGCTGTTTTTT. This encodes CVGNKGSANTGELFF.